The T cell receptor (beta chain) described here comes from a study of spatial heterogeneity in lung cancer. The wider study: A consistent excess of beta-chain over alpha-chain sequences was detected. An average of more than ten raw reads was observed per unique TCR and UMI combination.

This clonotype was observed at least ten times. Specified time point: sample taken at primary tumor resection. Sequencing was performed on whole RNA extracted from tumor and nontumor lung tissue, or from frozen PBMC, and the material was left unsorted. The cohort: some 70 early-stage, untreated non-small cell lung cancer patients. The library protocol tagged each TCR cDNA with a unique molecular identifier. Via MiXCR, TCRdb re-called the 5' RACE reads, giving one row per CDR3 protein. The sample includes 6,000 to 8,500 distinct CDR3 sequences, 5.4% seen only once; the top ten take 8% to 9.5%. The CDR3 consists of 14 residues. Germline values: CDR1 LGHNT, CDR2 FRNRAP. V gave up 3 bases and J gave up 6 bases; unmatched junction bases: 4.

The source material was normal lung tissue next to the tumor, sampled at surgery. V usage is TRBV12-5 and J usage is TRBJ1-5, with 8 positions matching TRBD1. This clonotype was sampled from a female donor with early-stage non-small cell lung cancer. The CDR3 DNA follows: TGTGCTAGTGGTTTATCAGGGGGCGGTCAGCCCCAGCATTTT. It is translated as CASGLSGGGQPQHF.